Sequencing of this TCR beta chain was carried out in a study of spatial heterogeneity in lung cancer. The overall study: More than eight raw reads, on average, carried each unique TCR and UMI combination.

After removal of 10 bases from V and 5 bases from J, the junction contained 11 bases not matched to a gene. The CDR3 contains 14 residues. The germline CDR1 and CDR2 sequences are MDHEN and SYDVKM. By share, this clonotype ranks as medium-sized. The library was built for alpha chains, so this beta chain is an off-target read and its size means little. The time point is: sample taken at primary tumor resection. Unsorted whole RNA from tumor, nontumor lung or frozen PBMC underwent sequencing. Some 72 TRACERx patients with early, untreated non-small cell lung cancer donated samples. Every TCR cDNA molecule carried a tag that served as a unique molecular identifier. One entry per CDR3 protein results from TCRdb running MiXCR on the 5' RACE reads. Of a few thousand distinct CDR3 sequences in the sample, 15% to 20% were seen once.

The chain carries TRBV28 and TRBJ1-5, with TRBD1 identical over 7 bases. This TCR came from a male donor with early-stage non-small cell lung cancer. The sample in question was normal lung tissue next to the tumor, obtained at surgery. CDR3 in DNA: TGTGCCATATCGACAGGGAATCGGGATCAGCCCCAGCATTTT. Protein sequence: CAISTGNRDQPQHF. Variable domain in full (rest from reference TRBV28 and TRBJ1-5): DVKVTQSSRYLVKRTGEKVFLECVQDMDHENMFWYRQDPGLGLRLIYFSYDVKMKEKGDIPEGYSVSREKKERFSLILESASTNQTSMYLCAISTGNRDQPQHFGDGTRLSIL.